Presented here are 24 T cell receptor beta chains from one specimen sequenced in a study of cytomegalovirus exposure and HLA in healthy donors. Sequencing used immunoSEQ multiplex PCR; TCRdb keeps in-frame clones, though not all of them. The sample lists 90,000 or so clones; 85% were seen once. Sequencing was performed on PBMCs. Receptors were obtained from a man younger than 35 in good health and CMV-seropositive.

The V gene is TRBV2, the J gene TRBJ1-2; D remains ambiguous. The CDR3 contains 13 residues. Germline V gives CDR1 SNHLY, CDR2 FYNNEI. Between the trimmed V and J ends, which lost 8 bases and 3 bases, there was a span of 13 bases. CDR3 nucleotide sequence: TGTGCCAGCCCCCCGTCAGTTTACTATGGCTACACCTTC. This codes for CASPPSVYYGYTF.

The chain uses TRBV11-2 and TRBJ2-5; 9 bases line up with TRBD1. V trimming: 5 bases; J trimming: 7 bases; junction bases outside the gene matches: 8. The germline V gene has CDR1 SGHAT and CDR2 FQNNGV. The CDR3 is made up of 14 amino acids. The CDR3 here is CASSPGTGSVTQYF. The CDR3 bases are TGTGCCAGCAGCCCTGGGACAGGGAGCGTGACCCAGTACTTC.

The V gene is TRBV7-6, the J gene TRBJ2-5; D may be TRBD1 (6 bases). The CDR3 runs 16 residues. The germline V and J ends were trimmed by 1 base and 2 bases, with 14 bases remaining between them. Germline V gives CDR1 SGHVS, CDR2 FNYEAQ. The CDR3 spells CASSLEHRETQETQYF. Here the CDR3 DNA reads TGTGCCAGCAGCTTAGAGCACAGGGAAACTCAAGAGACCCAGTACTTC.

The chain links TRBV6-4 to TRBJ2-1, with TRBD1 identical over 11 bases. This CDR3 has 15 residues. The J segment lost 10 bases and the V segment lost 6 bases, leaving 11 bases of the junction unmatched. Germline V gives CDR1 MRHNA, CDR2 SNTAGT. The CDR3 spells CASREGQGVFQEQFF. CDR3 bases: TGTGCCAGCAGGGAGGGACAGGGGGTCTTTCAGGAGCAGTTCTTC.

The CDR3 region has the DNA TGTGCCAGCAGTTTGTCGAGAAACACCGGGGAGCTGTTTTTT. Translation gives CASSLSRNTGELFF. This rearrangement joins TRBV27 to TRBJ2-2, with D unresolved. Germline CDR1 and CDR2: MNHEY and SMNVEV (reference sequence). The CDR3 covers 14 residues. The V and J ends lost 3 bases and 2 bases respectively, with 7 bases between them.

The rearrangement links TRBV6-4 to TRBJ1-1; no clear D gene. Deletions cut 8 bases from V and 3 bases from J, with 16 bases between. The CDR3 has 14 amino acids. Germline V gene sequence: CDR1 MRHNA, CDR2 SNTAGT. CDR3 DNA: TGTGCCAGCGGCCAAGTACCTCGGGACACTGAAGCTTTCTTT. Amino acids: CASGQVPRDTEAFF.

The V gene is TRBV6-5, the J gene TRBJ2-7; 7 nucleotides agree with TRBD1. This CDR3 is 15 amino acids long. V shed 0 bases, J shed 2 bases, and the junction held 4 bases outside the gene matches. Germline CDR1 and CDR2: MNHEY and SVGAGI. The CDR3 is CASSYSGTVPYEQYF. The CDR3 DNA sequence: TGTGCCAGCAGTTACTCCGGGACAGTACCCTACGAGCAGTACTTC.

This clone has a handful of counts. This chain connects TRBV15 to TRBJ2-3; weak D call: TRBD2 (6 bases). V lost 0 bases and J lost 4, with 11 bases in between. Germline CDR1 is LNHNV and CDR2 is YYDKDF (reference sequence). The CDR3 loop spans 15 amino acids. CDR3 residues: CATSREAASADTQYF. The CDR3 DNA sequence: TGTGCCACCAGCAGAGAGGCGGCTAGCGCAGATACGCAGTATTTT. Together with reference TRBV15 and TRBJ2-3, the CDR3 gives the full variable domain: DAMVIQNPRYQVTQFGKPVTLSCSQTLNHNVMYWYQQKSSQAPKLLFHYYDKDFNNEADTPDNFQSRRPNTSFCFLDIRSPGLGDTAMYLCATSREAASADTQYFGPGTRLTVL.

V usage is TRBV5-4 and J usage is TRBJ2-3; the D gene is possibly TRBD2 (6 bases). Germline V lookup: CDR1 SGHNT, CDR2 YYREEE (reference sequence). This CDR3 region has 16 residues. The V gene lost 0 bases and the J gene lost 5 bases, with 16 bases spanning the gap. CDR3 amino acids: CASSLAGAGWGDTQYF. Here the CDR3 DNA reads TGTGCCAGCAGCTTGGCCGGAGCGGGTTGGGGAGATACGCAGTATTTT.

The chain has TRBV29-1 and TRBJ2-3, with TRBD1 identical over 8 bases. Germline V gene lookup returns CDR1 SQVTM and CDR2 ANQGSEA. The CDR3 length is 15 residues. J lost 5 bases, V lost 0 bases, and 7 bases had no gene match. The chain's CDR3 is CSVEDLTGVEDTQYF. CDR3 bases: TGCAGCGTTGAAGATCTGACAGGGGTGGAAGATACGCAGTATTTT.

The V and J genes are TRBV19 and TRBJ2-7, with 9 bases that match TRBD1. The CDR3 is 15 residues long. Germline CDR1 is LNHDA and CDR2 is SQIVND (reference sequence). The V gene end was trimmed by 3 bases and the J gene end by 7 bases; junction bases not matched to a gene: 10. In nucleotides, the CDR3 is TGTGCCAGTAGTATCACGGGACAGGGATCTTGGGAGCAGTACTTC. Amino acid sequence: CASSITGQGSWEQYF.

A remark on this clone: One end of the junction is discordant with germline, which a read error may explain. The CDR3: CASSYREDNIAF. The CDR3 bases are TGTGCCAGCAGTTATAGGGAGGACAATATAGCCTTC. The chain employs TRBV6-6 and TRBJ1-2, with D tentatively TRBD1 (5 bases). The CDR3 runs to 12 residues. In germline, CDR1 is MNHNY, CDR2 SVGAGI (reference sequence).

The rearrangement uses TRBV7-2 and TRBJ1-5, with a weak D call TRBD1 (6 bases). The germline V gene encodes CDR1 SGHTA and CDR2 FQGNSA. V shed 4 bases and J shed 7 bases, with 11 bases lying between them. This CDR3 region has 13 residues. The CDR3 DNA follows: TGTGCCAGCAGCTCACAGGGTATCCAGCCCCAGCATTTT. It specifies CASSSQGIQPQHF.

CDR3 in amino acids: CASSPADRGTSGANVLTF. CDR3 in DNA: TGTGCCAGCAGCCCCGCGGACAGGGGTACGTCTGGGGCCAACGTCCTGACTTTC. The rearrangement links TRBV9 to TRBJ2-6; 9 positions agree with TRBD1. Unmatched junction bases numbered 9, after V lost 4 bases and J lost 1 base. The CDR3 covers 18 residues. The germline V gene has CDR1 SGDLS and CDR2 YYNGEE.

J is TRBJ2-1 and V is TRBV9; 9 bases line up with TRBD2. CDR1 is SGDLS, CDR2 YYNGEE, per germline. After removal of 2 bases from V and 6 bases from J, the junction contained 6 bases not matched to a gene. This CDR3 comprises 15 residues. CDR3 sequence (DNA): TGTGCCAGCAGCGTTAGCGGGAGTAATTCCAATGAGCAGTTCTTC. Translated, it gives CASSVSGSNSNEQFF.

The chain couples TRBV5-4 to TRBJ2-1, with 10 bases fitting TRBD2. The CDR3 loop spans 18 amino acids. Germline CDR1 and CDR2: SGHNT and YYREEE (reference sequence). V gave up 1 base and J gave up 3 bases; unmatched junction bases: 10. CDR3 region: CASSLIPLLAGDYNEQFF. CDR3 nucleotides: TGTGCCAGCAGCTTGATCCCCCTCCTAGCGGGAGACTACAATGAGCAGTTCTTC.

The chain recombines TRBV9 with TRBJ2-1; 13 nucleotides align to TRBD2. The germline V gene has CDR1 SGDLS and CDR2 YYNGEE. The CDR3 totals 15 residues. The J segment lost 7 bases and the V segment lost 3 bases, leaving 4 bases of the junction unmatched. The CDR3 DNA follows: TGTGCCAGCAGCGCAACTAGCGGGAGGGCTAATGAGCAGTTCTTC. It specifies CASSATSGRANEQFF.

The chain uses TRBV5-4 and TRBJ1-2; 12 bases fit TRBD1. The trim removed 3 bases at V and 6 bases at J, leaving 9 bases unmatched. CDR1 SGHNT and CDR2 YYREEE come from the germline V gene (reference sequence). CDR3 length: 16 amino acids. DNA of the CDR3: TGTGCCAGCAGCTCCTGGGTGGGACAGGGGGCCGATGGCTACACCTTC. This sequence encodes CASSSWVGQGADGYTF.

The CDR3 DNA reads as TGTGCCAGCAGCTTGTCCCCGGACAGGGTGGCGACAGATACGCAGTATTTT. This gives the protein CASSLSPDRVATDTQYF. The chain combines TRBV5-4 with TRBJ2-3, with TRBD1 identical over 8 bases. CDR1 and CDR2 (germline): SGHNT, YYREEE (reference sequence). V dropped 1 base and J dropped 3; count of bases not matched to a gene: 10. The CDR3 extends over 17 amino acids.

In this sample, this clone turned up a few times. The chain combines TRBV5-8 with TRBJ2-2; a weak D match, TRBD1 (6 bases). V was pared by 4 bases and J by 3 bases, with 16 bases between. The V gene's germline CDR1 is SGHTS and CDR2 YDEGEE. CDR3 size: 16 residues. The CDR3 loop is CASSLGLNRDTGELFF. The CDR3 DNA reads TGTGCCAGCAGCCTTGGACTCAACAGGGACACCGGGGAGCTGTTTTTT.

The chain uses TRBV10-3 and TRBJ1-1, with D unclear. CDR1 is ENHRY, CDR2 SYGVKD, per germline. V gave up 0 bases and J gave up 7 bases, with 15 bases separating them. CDR3 size: 15 residues. CDR3 DNA: TGTGCCATCAGTGAGTCGCGGGTTTCTCGCGATGAAGCTTTCTTT. This sequence encodes CAISESRVSRDEAFF.

This clone has a handful of counts. CDR3 nucleotides: TGTGCCAGCAGCTTCCAGGGGGATCAGCCCCAGCATTTT. It yields the protein CASSFQGDQPQHF. The genes are TRBV7-2 and TRBJ1-5, with 7 bases fitting TRBD1. This CDR3 is 13 amino acids long. Per the germline V gene, CDR1 is SGHTA and CDR2 is FQGNSA. V lost 3 bases and J lost 5; bases outside the gene matches: 1.

V gene TRBV18 combines with J gene TRBJ2-3; 9 bases are a match to TRBD1. V trimming: 5 bases; J trimming: 3 bases; junction bases outside the gene matches: 12. CDR1 and CDR2 (germline): KGHSH, LQKENI. This CDR3 is 17 amino acids long. CDR3 protein: CASSLLPGQGRTDTQYF. Written as DNA, the CDR3 is TGTGCCAGCTCATTACTTCCGGGACAGGGTCGTACAGATACGCAGTATTTT.

The rearrangement uses TRBV6-5 and TRBJ1-2, with D perhaps matching TRBD1 (6 bases). Germline V gene sequence: CDR1 MNHEY, CDR2 SVGAGI. Trimming cost V 0 bases and J 4 bases, with 12 bases left between them. The CDR3 consists of 15 residues. The CDR3: CASSYSLDRLYGYTF. DNA for the CDR3: TGTGCCAGCAGTTACTCCCTTGACAGGCTCTATGGCTACACCTTC.